The rows below give T cell receptor beta chains drawn from one sample of a study of shared clonotypes between healthy human individuals. Using immunoSEQ multiplex PCR, the repertoire was profiled, and TCRdb retains in-frame clones only, with some absent. The top ten hold 0.14% of the sample, which has about 2,500,000 clones, roughly nine tenths seen once. Sequencing used naive CD4+ T cells sorted from blood. The receptors come from a man aged 18 to 29 in good health. The CDR3 runs from the conserved cysteine through the conserved F or W. Fields, in order: J gene, clone size, D gene, V gene, CDR3 length, CDR3 DNA, CDR3 protein. A D gene is named only where the DNA matches it firmly. Some rows mark clone size as missing; the rest say once, few, many or name a class of expanded clone.

>TRBJ2-7|-|TRBD2|TRBV7-2|14
TGTGCCAGCAGCCGACAGACTAGCGAGTACGAGCAGTACTTC
CASSRQTSEYEQYF
>TRBJ2-7|once|TRBD2|TRBV7-6|14
TGTGCCAGCAGCAACACGGGGGGGCCCTACGAGCAGTACTTC
CASSNTGGPYEQYF
>TRBJ2-5|-|-|TRBV5-1|15
TGCGCCAGCAGCTTGGAAGGAGGGTACCAAGAGACCCAGTACTTC
CASSLEGGYQETQYF
>TRBJ2-7|-|-|TRBV2|12
TGTGCCAGCAGGAGGGTCTTTTACGAGCAGTACTTC
CASRRVFYEQYF
>TRBJ2-2|-|-|TRBV6-1|13
TGTGCCAGCAGTGTGACAGTTTACCGGGAGCTGTTTTTT
CASSVTVYRELFF
>TRBJ1-2|few|-|TRBV29-1|9
TGCAGCGTAGGAGGCGGCTACACCTTC
CSVGGGYTF
>TRBJ2-7|-|-|TRBV14|17
TGTGCCAGCAGCCACCACTGGCCCCACAAGAGCTCCTACGAGCAGTACTTC
CASSHHWPHKSSYEQYF
>TRBJ2-3|-|-|TRBV6-1|14
TGTGCCAGCAGTACAAGGGTTCCCACAGATACGCAGTATTTT
CASSTRVPTDTQYF
>TRBJ2-6|-|-|TRBV28|16
TGTGCCAGCGGGGGGTGGCCGCTCCGTGGGGCCAACGTCCTGACTTTC
CASGGWPLRGANVLTF
>TRBJ2-4|-|TRBD1|TRBV7-2|14
TGTGCCAGCAGCTTAGGGGACAGGGCGGACATTCAGTACTTC
CASSLGDRADIQYF
>TRBJ1-3|once|-|TRBV2|15
TGTGCCAGCAGTGAACAGGGCCTCTCTGGAAACACCATATATTTT
CASSEQGLSGNTIYF
>TRBJ1-2|-|-|TRBV28|15
TGTGCCAGCAGTTTGGGGGGGCAGGGTGACTATGGCTACACCTTC
CASSLGGQGDYGYTF
>TRBJ2-7|-|-|TRBV5-6|15
TGTGCCAGCAGCTTACCGGGACTGGAGACCTACGAGCAGTACTTC
CASSLPGLETYEQYF
>TRBJ1-4|-|TRBD1|TRBV2|15
TGTGCCAGCAGCCCTACGGACAGGGTGTCGGAAAAACTGTTTTTT
CASSPTDRVSEKLFF
>TRBJ1-6|-|-|TRBV19|14
TGTGCCAGTAGTATACCGACTGGTAATTCACCCCTCCACTTT
CASSIPTGNSPLHF
>TRBJ1-5|-|-|TRBV5-6|16
TGTGCCAGCAGCTTGGGGTCGACTTATAGCAATCAGCCCCAGCATTTT
CASSLGSTYSNQPQHF
>TRBJ1-2|-|TRBD1|TRBV2|14
TGTGCCAGCAGACGGACAGGGACCCTCTATGGCTACACCTTC
CASRRTGTLYGYTF
>TRBJ2-6|-|-|TRBV18|15
TGTGCCAGCTCACCAACCCCCTCTGGGGCCAACGTCCTGACTTTC
CASSPTPSGANVLTF
>TRBJ2-5|-|TRBD1|TRBV11-1|16
TGTGCCAGCAGCATAGACAGGGGGAAGGGCCAAGAGACCCAGTACTTC
CASSIDRGKGQETQYF
>TRBJ2-3|once|-|TRBV12-5|14
TGTGCTAGTGGTCCGGGGACAATCCAGGCCCATCAGTATTTT
CASGPGTIQAHQYF
>TRBJ2-7|-|TRBD1|TRBV6-5|15
TGTGCCAGCAGTTACTCAGGGGGCGCAACGTACGAGCAGTACTTC
CASSYSGGATYEQYF
>TRBJ2-5|-|-|TRBV5-6|15
TGTGCCAGCAGCTTGGAACAGGGTGTACAAGAGACCCAGTACTTC
CASSLEQGVQETQYF
>TRBJ2-7|-|TRBD1|TRBV6-6|14
TGTGCCAGCAAATTGGGGACAGGGACATACGAGCAGTACTTC
CASKLGTGTYEQYF
>TRBJ1-1|few|TRBD1|TRBV18|14
TGTGCCAGCTCACCGGGACAGAAGAACACTGAAGCTTTCTTT
CASSPGQKNTEAFF
>TRBJ2-1|-|-|TRBV11-3|12
TGTGCCAGCAGCTTAGCCCCGAGTGAGCAGTTCTTC
CASSLAPSEQFF
>TRBJ2-2|-|-|TRBV7-2|14
TGTGCCAGCAGTGGGTCCAGGAACACCGGGGAGCTGTTTTTT
CASSGSRNTGELFF
>TRBJ2-1|-|TRBD2|TRBV10-2|16
TGCGCCAGCCTCATTGGGACTAGCGGACTCTACAATGAGCAGTTCTTC
CASLIGTSGLYNEQFF
>TRBJ2-1|-|-|TRBV5-1|15
TGCGCCAGCAGCTTGGGCGGTGGACAACCTGATGAGCAGTTCTTC
CASSLGGGQPDEQFF
>TRBJ2-1|-|TRBD2|TRBV7-6|16
TGTGCCAGCAGCTTTAGTCCGGGACTAGCGGACAATGAGCAGTTCTTC
CASSFSPGLADNEQFF
>TRBJ2-5|-|-|TRBV5-4|13
TGTGCCAGCAGCTTCAGGGAGTTGGAGACCCAGTACTTC
CASSFRELETQYF
>TRBJ1-1|-|TRBD1|TRBV5-6|16
TGTGCCAGCAGCTCGTTACTACCGGGACAGATCACTGAAGCTTTCTTT
CASSSLLPGQITEAFF
>TRBJ2-7|-|-|TRBV15|12
TGTGCCACCAGCAGAGAAGGATTCGAGCAGTACTTC
CATSREGFEQYF
>TRBJ2-7|-|-|TRBV5-1|18
TGCGCCAGCGCATCGTTGGAGGGACCCGGGACTGGCTCCTACGAGCAGTACTTC
CASASLEGPGTGSYEQYF
>TRBJ2-5|-|-|TRBV5-1|14
TGCGCCAGCAGCAGGCCCGACGGTCAAGAGACCCAGTACTTC
CASSRPDGQETQYF
>TRBJ2-3|-|TRBD1|TRBV5-1|14
TGCGCCAGCAGTTCGGGACAGGGAACAGATACGCAGTATTTT
CASSSGQGTDTQYF
>TRBJ1-3|-|TRBD1|TRBV15|16
TGTGCCACCAGCAGGCCTCAGGGGGCCCCTGGAAACACCATATATTTT
CATSRPQGAPGNTIYF
>TRBJ1-1|-|TRBD1|TRBV5-6|15
TGTGCCAGCAGCCCGGGGACAGGCTTTAACACTGAAGCTTTCTTT
CASSPGTGFNTEAFF
>TRBJ1-4|-|-|TRBV19|14
TGTGCCAGTACCTTGGCCTCAACTAATGAAAAACTGTTTTTT
CASTLASTNEKLFF
>TRBJ1-6|-|-|TRBV5-8|17
TGTGCCAGCAGCTTGGGCTCGGGGAGCTCCTATAATTCACCCCTCCACTTT
CASSLGSGSSYNSPLHF
>TRBJ2-7|once|TRBD1|TRBV29-1|13
TGCAGCGTGAAGGGACAGATTACCTACGAGCAGTACTTC
CSVKGQITYEQYF
>TRBJ2-7|-|-|TRBV25-1|11
TGTGCCAGCAGTGTCTACTACGAGCAGTACTTC
CASSVYYEQYF
>TRBJ2-7|-|TRBD2|TRBV2|17
TGTGCCAGCAGTGAAAGAGGACTAGCGGGGGGAATTGGAGAGCAGTACTTC
CASSERGLAGGIGEQYF
>TRBJ2-2|-|-|TRBV4-2|15
TGTGCCAGCAGCCAAGATCTGCGGGGAAACGGGGAGCTGTTTTTT
CASSQDLRGNGELFF
>TRBJ2-1|-|-|TRBV7-2|14
TGTGCCAGCAGCTTGCCAGGCTCCTACAATGAGCAGTTCTTC
CASSLPGSYNEQFF
>TRBJ2-1|-|TRBD2|TRBV5-1|15
TGCGCCAGCAGCCTGACTAGCGGGAGTTCCAATGAGCAGTTCTTC
CASSLTSGSSNEQFF
>TRBJ2-5|-|-|TRBV5-5|13
TGTGCCAGCAGCTTGGTTATAGGGGGGACCCAGTACTTC
CASSLVIGGTQYF